This T cell receptor beta chain was sequenced during a study of PD-1 blockade in classical Hodgkin lymphoma. Assay: immunoSEQ multiplex PCR; the TCRdb copy retains only in-frame clones and omits some. The sample includes 50,000 to 75,000 clones, approximately 90% of them seen just once. All trial patients relapsed after autologous stem cell transplantation. This CDR3 has 13 amino acids. Germline V gene sequence: CDR1 MNHNS, CDR2 SASEGT. Deletions cut 2 bases from V and 4 bases from J, with 6 bases between. V is TRBV6-1 and J is TRBJ1-5; TRBD1 is a possible D gene (5 bases). Sequencing was performed on peripheral blood mononuclear cells (PBMCs), taken at baseline. This sequence originates from a human donor with classical Hodgkin lymphoma. Here the CDR3 DNA reads TGTGCCAGCAGTGAACAGGGTAATCAGCCCCAGCATTTT. It codes for CASSEQGNQPQHF.